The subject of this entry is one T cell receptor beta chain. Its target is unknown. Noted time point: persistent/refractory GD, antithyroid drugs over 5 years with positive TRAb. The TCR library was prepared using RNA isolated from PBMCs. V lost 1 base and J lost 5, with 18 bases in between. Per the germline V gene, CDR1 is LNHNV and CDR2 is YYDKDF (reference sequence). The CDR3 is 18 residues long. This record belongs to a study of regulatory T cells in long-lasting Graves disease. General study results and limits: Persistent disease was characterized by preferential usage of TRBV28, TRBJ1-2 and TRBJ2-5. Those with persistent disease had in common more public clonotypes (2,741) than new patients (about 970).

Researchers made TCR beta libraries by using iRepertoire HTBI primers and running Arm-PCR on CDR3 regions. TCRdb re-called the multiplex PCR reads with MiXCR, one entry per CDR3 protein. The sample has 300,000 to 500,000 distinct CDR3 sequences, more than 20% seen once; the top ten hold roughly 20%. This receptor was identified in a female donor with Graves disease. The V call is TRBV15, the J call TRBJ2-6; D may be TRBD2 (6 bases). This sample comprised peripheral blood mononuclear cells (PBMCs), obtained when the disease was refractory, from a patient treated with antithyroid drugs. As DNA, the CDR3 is TGTGCCACCAGCAGAGTGGCGACGGGAGAGCTCTGGGCCAACGTCCTGACTTTC. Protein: CATSRVATGELWANVLTF. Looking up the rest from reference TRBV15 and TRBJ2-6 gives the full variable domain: DAMVIQNPRYQVTQFGKPVTLSCSQTLNHNVMYWYQQKSSQAPKLLFHYYDKDFNNEADTPDNFQSRRPNTSFCFLDIRSPGLGDTAMYLCATSRVATGELWANVLTFGAGSRLTVL.